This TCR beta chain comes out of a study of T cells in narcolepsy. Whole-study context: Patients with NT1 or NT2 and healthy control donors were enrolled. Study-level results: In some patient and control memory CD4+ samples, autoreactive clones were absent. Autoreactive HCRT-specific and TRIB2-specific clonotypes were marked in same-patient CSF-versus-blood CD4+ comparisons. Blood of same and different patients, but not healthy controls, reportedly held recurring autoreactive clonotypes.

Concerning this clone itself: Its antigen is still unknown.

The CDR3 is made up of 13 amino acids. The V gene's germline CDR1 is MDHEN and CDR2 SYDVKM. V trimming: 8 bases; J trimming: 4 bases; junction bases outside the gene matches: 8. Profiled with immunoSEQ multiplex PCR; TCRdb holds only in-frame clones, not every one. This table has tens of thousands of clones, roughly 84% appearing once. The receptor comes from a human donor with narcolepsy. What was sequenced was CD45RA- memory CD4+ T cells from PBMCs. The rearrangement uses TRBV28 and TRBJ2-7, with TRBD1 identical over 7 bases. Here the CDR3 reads CASVEGAGYEQYF. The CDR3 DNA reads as TGTGCCAGCGTTGAGGGGGCTGGGTACGAGCAGTACTTC.